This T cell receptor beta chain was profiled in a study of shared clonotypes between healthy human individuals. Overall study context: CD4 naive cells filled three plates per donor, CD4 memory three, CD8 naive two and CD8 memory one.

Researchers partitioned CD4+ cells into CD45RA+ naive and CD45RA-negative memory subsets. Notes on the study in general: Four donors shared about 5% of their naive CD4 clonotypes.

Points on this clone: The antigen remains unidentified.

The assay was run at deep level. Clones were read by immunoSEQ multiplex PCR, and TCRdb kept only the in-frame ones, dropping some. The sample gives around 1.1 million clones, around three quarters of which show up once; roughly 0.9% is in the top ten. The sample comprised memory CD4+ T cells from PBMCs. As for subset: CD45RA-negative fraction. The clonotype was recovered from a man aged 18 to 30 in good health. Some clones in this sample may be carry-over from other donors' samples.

In DNA form, the CDR3 reads TGTGCCAGCAGCCGGGGTGGGGATTCTTACGAGCAGTACTTC. This sequence encodes CASSRGGDSYEQYF. The chain couples TRBV4-2 to TRBJ2-7; unclear D gene. Trimming cost V 4 bases and J 4 bases, with 14 bases left between them. CDR3 length: 14 amino acids. The V gene's germline CDR1 is LGHNA and CDR2 YNFKEQ.